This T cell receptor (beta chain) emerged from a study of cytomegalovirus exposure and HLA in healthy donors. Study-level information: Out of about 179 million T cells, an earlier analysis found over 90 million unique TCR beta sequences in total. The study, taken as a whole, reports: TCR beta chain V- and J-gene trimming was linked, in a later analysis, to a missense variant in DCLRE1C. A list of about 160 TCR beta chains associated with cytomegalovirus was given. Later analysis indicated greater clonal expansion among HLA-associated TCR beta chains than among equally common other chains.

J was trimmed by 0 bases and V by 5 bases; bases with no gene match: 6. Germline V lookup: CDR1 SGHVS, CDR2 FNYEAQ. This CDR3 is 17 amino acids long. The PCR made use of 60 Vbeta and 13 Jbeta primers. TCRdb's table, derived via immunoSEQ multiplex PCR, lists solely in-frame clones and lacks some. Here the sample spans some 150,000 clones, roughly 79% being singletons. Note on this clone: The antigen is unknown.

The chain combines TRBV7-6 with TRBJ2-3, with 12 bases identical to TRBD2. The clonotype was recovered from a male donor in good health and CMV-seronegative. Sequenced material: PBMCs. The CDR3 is CASSPGLAGSSTDTQYF. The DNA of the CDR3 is TGTGCCAGCAGCCCAGGACTAGCGGGATCTAGCACAGATACGCAGTATTTT.